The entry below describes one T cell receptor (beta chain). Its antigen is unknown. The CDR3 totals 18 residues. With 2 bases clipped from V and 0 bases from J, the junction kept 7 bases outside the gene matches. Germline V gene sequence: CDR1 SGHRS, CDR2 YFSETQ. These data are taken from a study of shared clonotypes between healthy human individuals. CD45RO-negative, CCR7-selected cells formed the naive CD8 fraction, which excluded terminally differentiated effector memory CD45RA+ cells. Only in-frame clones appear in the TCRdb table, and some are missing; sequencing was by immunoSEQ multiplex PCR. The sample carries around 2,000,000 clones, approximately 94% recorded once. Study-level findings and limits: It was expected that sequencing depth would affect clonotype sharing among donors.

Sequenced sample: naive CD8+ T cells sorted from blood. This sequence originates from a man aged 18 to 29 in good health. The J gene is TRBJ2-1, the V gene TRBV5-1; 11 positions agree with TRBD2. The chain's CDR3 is CASSLLAGAYSSYNEQFF. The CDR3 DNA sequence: TGCGCCAGCAGCTTACTAGCGGGGGCCTACAGCTCCTACAATGAGCAGTTCTTC.